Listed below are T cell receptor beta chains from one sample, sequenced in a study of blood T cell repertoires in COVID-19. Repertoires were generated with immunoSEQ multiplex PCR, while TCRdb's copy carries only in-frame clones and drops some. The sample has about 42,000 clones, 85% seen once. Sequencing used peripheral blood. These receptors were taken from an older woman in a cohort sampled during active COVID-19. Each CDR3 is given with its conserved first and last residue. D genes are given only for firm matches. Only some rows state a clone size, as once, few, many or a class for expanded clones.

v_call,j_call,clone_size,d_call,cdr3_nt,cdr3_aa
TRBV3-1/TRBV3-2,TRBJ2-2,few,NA,TGTGCCAGCAGCCAACGCGGAGGGAACACCGGGGAGCTGTTTTTT,CASSQRGGNTGELFF
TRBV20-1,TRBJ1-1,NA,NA,TGCAGTGCTAGTGGGTACGGGCCAGGGAGGCCGATAAACACTGAAGCTTTCTTT,CSASGYGPGRPINTEAFF
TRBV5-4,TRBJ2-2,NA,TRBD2,TGTGCCAGCAGCTTGGCCGGGACTAGCGGGAGGAGGCGGGAGCTGTTTTTT,CASSLAGTSGRRRELFF
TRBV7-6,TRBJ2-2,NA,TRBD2,TGTGCCAGCAGTCACCGAAGACTAGCGGGAGGGCCACACACCGGGGAGCTGTTTTTT,CASSHRRLAGGPHTGELFF
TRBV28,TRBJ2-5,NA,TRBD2,TGTGCCAGCTCGGGAACTAGCGGGAGAACCCAAGAGACCCAGTACTTC,CASSGTSGRTQETQYF
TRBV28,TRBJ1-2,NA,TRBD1,TGTGCCAGCAGCCGTAGACAGGGCAACTATGGCTACACCTTC,CASSRRQGNYGYTF
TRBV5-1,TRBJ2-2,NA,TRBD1,TGCGCCAGCAGCTGGGGCCAGGGGGCGCGTACCGGGGAGCTGTTTTTT,CASSWGQGARTGELFF
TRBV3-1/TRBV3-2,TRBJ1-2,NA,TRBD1,TGTGCCAGCAGCCGTGGGACAGGGATAACCTATGGCTACACCTTC,CASSRGTGITYGYTF
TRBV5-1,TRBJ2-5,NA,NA,TGCGCCAGCAGCTTGGCCGGGGTAGCGGTTCAAGAGACCCAGTACTTC,CASSLAGVAVQETQYF
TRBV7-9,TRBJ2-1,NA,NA,TGTGCCAGCAGCTTTGCGGGCAATGAGCAGTTCTTC,CASSFAGNEQFF
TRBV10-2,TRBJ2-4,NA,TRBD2,TGCGCCAGCAGTGAGTCGGTAGCTAGCGGGAGAGTACTAGACAAAAACATTCAGTACTTC,CASSESVASGRVLDKNIQYF
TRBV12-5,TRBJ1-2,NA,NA,TGTGCTAGTGGTTTGGATCCTCGGGGGGGCCAAAACTATGGCTACACCTTC,CASGLDPRGGQNYGYTF
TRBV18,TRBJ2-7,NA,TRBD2,TGTGCCAGCTCACCACCGACGCGGGAGGGCCCCTACGAGCAGTACTTC,CASSPPTREGPYEQYF
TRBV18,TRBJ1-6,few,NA,TGTGCCAGCTCCCTTGGGACACTCACCCGAGGGAATTCACCCCTCCACTTT,CASSLGTLTRGNSPLHF
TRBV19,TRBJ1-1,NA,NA,TGTGCCAGTAGTATAAATACGGGCACTGAAGCTTTCTTT,CASSINTGTEAFF
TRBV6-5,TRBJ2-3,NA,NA,TGTGCCAGCGCAATCGAAGGGGCGCAGTATTTT,CASAIEGAQYF
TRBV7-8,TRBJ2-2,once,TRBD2,TGTGCCAGCAGCTTAAGCACTAGCGGTAACACCGGGGAGCTGTTTTTT,CASSLSTSGNTGELFF
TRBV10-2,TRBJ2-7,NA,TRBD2,TGCGCCAGCTCGGGACTAGCGGGCTCCTACGAGCAGTACTTC,CASSGLAGSYEQYF
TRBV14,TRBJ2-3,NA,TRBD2,TGTGCCAGCAGCCCGACTAGCGGCTTCACAGATACGCAGTATTTT,CASSPTSGFTDTQYF
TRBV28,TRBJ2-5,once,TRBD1,TGTGCCAGCAGCCCTCAAGGGGGCCCTAACCAAGAGACCCAGTACTTC,CASSPQGGPNQETQYF
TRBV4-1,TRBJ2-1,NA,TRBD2,TGCGCCAGCAGCCTAACGGAGACTAGCGGTTACAATGAGCAGTTCTTC,CASSLTETSGYNEQFF
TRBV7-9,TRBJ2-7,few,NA,TGTGCCAGCAGCTTAGCGTCTAGCCACGAGCAGTACTTC,CASSLASSHEQYF
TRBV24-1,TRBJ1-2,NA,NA,TGTGCCACCAGCGGGGGGGAGGGCCGTGGCTACACCTTC,CATSGGEGRGYTF
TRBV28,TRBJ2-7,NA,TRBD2,TGTGCCAGCAGCCCCGTCCTAGCGGGGCCTTACGAGCAGTACTTC,CASSPVLAGPYEQYF
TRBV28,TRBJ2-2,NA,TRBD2,TGTGCCAGCAGTCCAGCAGCGGGAGAGATTAACGGGGAGCTGTTTTTT,CASSPAAGEINGELFF
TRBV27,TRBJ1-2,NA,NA,TGTGCCAGCAGAACCTCGGGGGGCTATGGCTACACCTTC,CASRTSGGYGYTF
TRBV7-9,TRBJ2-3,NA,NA,TGTGCCAGCAGCACTCTTAGGGGGTCCTTTATTGGCACAGATACGCAGTATTTT,CASSTLRGSFIGTDTQYF
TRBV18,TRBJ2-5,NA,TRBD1,TGTGCCAGCTCACCAAGGACAGGGATTGGAGAGACCCAGTACTTC,CASSPRTGIGETQYF
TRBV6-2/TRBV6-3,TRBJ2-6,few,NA,TGTGCCAGCAGTGCCCGCCCGGGACTCTCTGGGGCCAACGTCCTGACTTTC,CASSARPGLSGANVLTF
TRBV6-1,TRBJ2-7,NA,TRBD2,TGTGCCAGCAGCAGACTAGCGGGAGTCTACGAGCAGTACTTC,CASSRLAGVYEQYF
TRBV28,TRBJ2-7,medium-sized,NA,TGTGCCAGCAGTCCCTTGGAGCACGGGTCCTACGAGCAGTACTTC,CASSPLEHGSYEQYF
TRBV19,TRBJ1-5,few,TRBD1,TGTGCCAGTAGTCCGTCGACAGGGCGGTATAGCAATCAGCCCCAGCATTTT,CASSPSTGRYSNQPQHF
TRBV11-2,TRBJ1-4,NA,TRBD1,TGTGCCAGCAGCGGAGTGGACAGGGGTGGAGAAAAACTGTTTTTT,CASSGVDRGGEKLFF
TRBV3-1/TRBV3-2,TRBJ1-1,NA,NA,TGTGCCAGCAGCCAAGAACGCACGTGGAGCACTGAAGCTTTCTTT,CASSQERTWSTEAFF
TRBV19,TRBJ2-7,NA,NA,TGTGCCAGTAGTATCGCAGGGGTGATCGGGGAGCAGTACTTC,CASSIAGVIGEQYF
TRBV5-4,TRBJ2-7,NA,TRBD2,TGTGCCAGCAGCTTGGCCGGGAGCGGGAGGGCCAACGAGCAGTACTTC,CASSLAGSGRANEQYF
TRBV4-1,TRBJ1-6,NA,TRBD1,TGCGCCAGCAGCCAGGCCCCCGGGACAGGGGATAATTCACCCCTCCACTTT,CASSQAPGTGDNSPLHF
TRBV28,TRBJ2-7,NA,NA,TGTGCCAGCTGGGCAGGGGCGATCTACGAGCAGTACTTC,CASWAGAIYEQYF
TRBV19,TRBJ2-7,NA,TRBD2,TGTGCCAGTAGTATTGGACTAGAGTACGAGCAGTACTTC,CASSIGLEYEQYF
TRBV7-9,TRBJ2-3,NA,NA,TGTGCCAGCAGCTTGGGGCAGGGTGAAACAGATACGCAGTATTTT,CASSLGQGETDTQYF
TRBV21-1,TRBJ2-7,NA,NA,TGTGCCAGCAGCATAGGGGGAGGGCACTACGAGCAGTACTTC,CASSIGGGHYEQYF
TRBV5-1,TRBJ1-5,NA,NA,TGCGCCAGCAGCTTGGGGGGGGAGAGCAATCAGCCCCAGCATTTT,CASSLGGESNQPQHF
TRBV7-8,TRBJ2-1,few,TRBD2,TGTGCCAGCAGCTTAATTTTGACTAGCGGGGGCGAGCAGTTCTTC,CASSLILTSGGEQFF
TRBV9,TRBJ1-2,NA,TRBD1,TGTGCCAGCAGCCCTTACTCCGGGACAGGGGCTGGCTACACCTTC,CASSPYSGTGAGYTF
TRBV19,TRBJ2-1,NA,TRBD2,TGTGCCAGTAGTATGGGACTAGCGGGAGGTCTGAATGAGCAGTTCTTC,CASSMGLAGGLNEQFF
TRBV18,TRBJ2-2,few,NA,TGTGCCAGCTCACCCCCAGCCAGGGGAACCGGGGAGCTGTTTTTT,CASSPPARGTGELFF
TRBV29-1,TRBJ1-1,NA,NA,TGCAGCGTTACAGGGATGATGAACACTGAAGCTTTCTTT,CSVTGMMNTEAFF
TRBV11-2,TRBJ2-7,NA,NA,TGTGCCAGCAGCTTAGTGGAGGCTTACGAGCAGTACTTC,CASSLVEAYEQYF
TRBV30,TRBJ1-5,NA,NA,TGTGCCTGGAGCAGACTCCAGATAAATCAGCCCCAGCATTTT,CAWSRLQINQPQHF
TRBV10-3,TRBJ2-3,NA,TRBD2,TGTGCCATCAGTGAGCCAGCTAGCGGAGGTGGAGCGGATACGCAGTATTTT,CAISEPASGGGADTQYF